These 15 T cell receptor beta chains were all obtained from the same sample, sequenced in a study of shared clonotypes between healthy human individuals. TCRdb's copy holds only in-frame clones and misses some; the assay was immunoSEQ multiplex PCR. The sample contains some 1.1 million clones, 60% to 85% of which appear only once. Sequencing input: memory CD4+ T cells from PBMCs. Subset in this sample: CD45RA-negative fraction. All receptors come from a man aged 18 to 35 in good health. Some clones in this sample may be carry-over from other donors' samples.

This clone appeared once. V gene TRBV7-9 combines with J gene TRBJ1-2; D perhaps matches TRBD1 (5 bases). The V gene lost 4 bases and the J gene lost 3 bases, with 9 bases spanning the gap. CDR3 size: 13 residues. Germline V gene lookup returns CDR1 SEHNR and CDR2 FQNEAQ (reference sequence). For the CDR3, the DNA is TGTGCCAGCAGCTCTACAGGAGACTATGGCTACACCTTC. Translated: CASSSTGDYGYTF.

The rearrangement uses TRBV28 and TRBJ1-1; D gene ambiguous. This CDR3 is built from 12 residues. With 2 bases removed from V and 6 bases from J, the gap between germline ends came to 7 bases. The germline CDR1 and CDR2 sequences are MDHEN and SYDVKM. The CDR3 DNA reads as TGTGCCAGCAGTTTAAGGGCAGCTGAAGCTTTCTTT. Protein: CASSLRAAEAFF.

The chain couples TRBV5-6 to TRBJ2-7, with 14 positions matching TRBD2. This CDR3 spans 15 amino acids. V trimming: 5 bases; J trimming: 7 bases; junction bases outside the gene matches: 8. Per germline, CDR1 SGHDT and CDR2 YYEEEE. The chain's CDR3 is CASRSGTSGSWEQYF. CDR3 DNA sequence: TGTGCCAGCAGATCCGGGACTAGCGGGAGTTGGGAGCAGTACTTC.

The V gene is TRBV18, the J gene TRBJ2-1, with 10 bases lining up with TRBD2. This CDR3 spans 18 amino acids. V was pared by 3 bases and J by 9 bases, with 17 bases of the junction left unmatched. Germline V CDR1 and CDR2: KGHSH, LQKENI. The CDR3 nucleotides are TGTGCCAGCTCACCTCCGAGTAAGGGACTAGCGTATAACTCTGAGCAGTTCTTC. Protein sequence: CASSPPSKGLAYNSEQFF.

This clone was observed a handful of times. CDR3 DNA sequence: TGCAGTGTGGATGGCTACACCTTC. Protein: CSVDGYTF. The chain links TRBV20-1 to TRBJ1-2; D remains ambiguous. Germline V gene sequence: CDR1 DFQATT, CDR2 SNEGSKA (reference sequence). This CDR3 region has 8 residues. The V end was cut by 7 bases, the J end by 6 bases, with 3 bases between.

The chain employs TRBV6-5 and TRBJ1-2; TRBD1 agrees at 10 bases. The CDR3 length is 13 residues. CDR1 and CDR2 (germline): MNHEY, SVGAGI. With V trimmed by 6 bases and J by 6 bases, 4 bases remained unmatched. The CDR3 DNA sequence: TGTGCCAGCAGGAGACAGGGGGCAGATGGCTACACCTTC. It translates to CASRRQGADGYTF.

The chain's CDR3 is CASSQSLGGRGGEQYF. CDR3 nucleotide sequence: TGTGCCAGCAGCCAGTCCCTAGGGGGAAGGGGTGGGGAGCAGTACTTC. This chain joins TRBV7-2 and TRBJ2-7, with a possible D match to TRBD1 (6 bases). The CDR3 runs 16 residues. V was pared by 5 bases and J by 7 bases, with 24 bases between. Per germline, CDR1 SGHTA and CDR2 FQGNSA.

The V call is TRBV28, the J call TRBJ1-4, with D hard to call. V was pared by 8 bases and J by 7 bases, with 14 bases between. CDR1 MDHEN and CDR2 SYDVKM come from the germline V gene. The CDR3 spans 13 residues. CDR3 in DNA: TGTGCCAGCCTTACGAAGGGTGGTGAAAAACTGTTTTTT. This sequence encodes CASLTKGGEKLFF.

The chain has TRBV5-6 and TRBJ1-4; D is ambiguous. The germline CDR1 and CDR2 sequences are SGHDT and YYEEEE. Trimming removed 3 bases at V and 8 bases at J, with 17 bases between. This CDR3 has 15 residues. CDR3 DNA sequence: TGTGCCAGCAGCTCCCAAAGAAGGGCGTGGGAAAAACTGTTTTTT. Protein sequence: CASSSQRRAWEKLFF. The whole variable domain, filled in from reference TRBV5-6 and TRBJ1-4, reads DAGVTQSPTHLIKTRGQQVTLRCSPKSGHDTVSWYQQALGQGPQFIFQYYEEEERQRGNFPDRFSGHQFPNYSSELNVNALLLGDSALYLCASSSQRRAWEKLFFGSGTQLSVL.

The J gene is TRBJ2-2, the V gene TRBV4-1; TRBD2 is a possible D gene (5 bases). Germline V gene lookup returns CDR1 MGHRA and CDR2 YSYEKL. V lost 1 base and J lost 5, with 8 bases in between. The CDR3 has 14 amino acids. In DNA form, the CDR3 reads TGCGCCAGCAGCCAAGTTACGGGGACCGGGGAGCTGTTTTTT. It yields the protein CASSQVTGTGELFF.

The gene calls are TRBV27 and TRBJ1-5, with 12 nucleotides matching TRBD1. Germline V gene data show CDR1 as MNHEY and CDR2 as SMNVEV (reference sequence). With 3 bases clipped from V and 7 bases from J, the junction kept 10 bases outside the gene matches. This CDR3 spans 17 amino acids. The CDR3: CASSFSPGTGGGQPQHF. In DNA, the CDR3 is TGTGCCAGCAGTTTTTCCCCCGGGACAGGGGGCGGACAGCCCCAGCATTTT.

The chain links TRBV9 to TRBJ2-7; 9 positions match TRBD2. The germline V gene has CDR1 SGDLS and CDR2 YYNGEE. The J segment lost 1 base and the V segment lost 0 bases, leaving 5 bases of the junction unmatched. The CDR3 is made up of 16 amino acids. CDR3 coding DNA: TGTGCCAGCAGCGTAGGAGCTAGCGGGAATTCCTACGAGCAGTACTTC. Residues: CASSVGASGNSYEQYF.

V usage is TRBV9 and J usage is TRBJ2-1; possibly TRBD2 for D (6 bases). Deletions cut 6 bases from V and 1 base from J, with 8 bases between. The germline V gene has CDR1 SGDLS and CDR2 YYNGEE. The CDR3 has 13 residues. CDR3 in amino acids: CASTRDSYNEQFF. CDR3 DNA: TGTGCCAGCACGCGGGATTCCTACAATGAGCAGTTCTTC.

Here the CDR3 reads CASSFPTSRGAGELFF. Written as DNA, the CDR3 is TGTGCCAGCAGCTTCCCGACTAGCAGAGGCGCCGGGGAGCTGTTTTTT. V and J are TRBV7-2 and TRBJ2-2, with TRBD2 matching 7 bases. CDR1 and CDR2 from the germline V gene are SGHTA and FQGNSA. The CDR3 consists of 16 residues. The ends lost 3 bases at V and 6 bases at J; junction bases unmatched: 10.

The gene calls are TRBV6-6 and TRBJ2-3; perhaps TRBD1 as D (6 bases). The CDR3 extends over 14 amino acids. V was clipped by 6 bases and J by 2 bases, with 12 bases between them. CDR1 and CDR2 from the germline V gene are MNHNY and SVGAGI (reference sequence). The CDR3 DNA follows: TGTGCCAGCAGCAATAGGGGGATCACAGATACGCAGTATTTT. Its translation is CASSNRGITDTQYF.